This T cell receptor beta chain comes out of a study of blood T cell repertoires in COVID-19. For the study at large: COVID-19 samples from acute and convalescent phases originated in the United States, Italy and Spain.

The Seattle patients, enrolled during active infection, were followed longitudinally. CDR3 length: 14 amino acids. CDR1 and CDR2 (germline): MNHEY, SVGAGI. Trimming took off 7 bases at V and 4 bases at J, with 16 bases between the two ends. This table comes from immunoSEQ multiplex PCR, and its TCRdb copy is limited to in-frame clones, with some not included. The data contain 95,000 to 150,000 clones, more than 80% of them singletons. This TCR was sampled from a woman of 80 years or more with COVID-19, enrolled during active disease. The V and J genes are TRBV6-5 and TRBJ1-2, with D unclear. The sequencing input was peripheral blood. CDR3 coding DNA: TGTGCCAGCAAAAGGTCGGCTGGAGTCTATGGCTACACCTTC. It is translated as CASKRSAGVYGYTF.